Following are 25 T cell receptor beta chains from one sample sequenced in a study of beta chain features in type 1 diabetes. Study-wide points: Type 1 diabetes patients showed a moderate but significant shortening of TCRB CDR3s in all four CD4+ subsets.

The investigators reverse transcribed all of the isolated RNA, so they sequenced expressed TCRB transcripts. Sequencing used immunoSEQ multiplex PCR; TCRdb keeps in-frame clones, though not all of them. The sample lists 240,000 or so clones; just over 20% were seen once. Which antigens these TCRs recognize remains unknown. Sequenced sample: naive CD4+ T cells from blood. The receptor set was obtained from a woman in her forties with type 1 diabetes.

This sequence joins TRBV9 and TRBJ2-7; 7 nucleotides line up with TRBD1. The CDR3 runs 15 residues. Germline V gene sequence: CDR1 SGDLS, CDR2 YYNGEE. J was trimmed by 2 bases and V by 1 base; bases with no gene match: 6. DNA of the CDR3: TGTGCCAGCAGCGTATCTCCGGGACAGACCTACGAGCAGTACTTC. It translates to CASSVSPGQTYEQYF.

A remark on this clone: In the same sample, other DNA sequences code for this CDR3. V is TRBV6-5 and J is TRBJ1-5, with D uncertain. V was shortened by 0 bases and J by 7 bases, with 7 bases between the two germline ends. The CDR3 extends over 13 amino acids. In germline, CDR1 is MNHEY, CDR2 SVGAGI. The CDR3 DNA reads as TGTGCCAGCAGTTACTCACGGGGACAGCCCCAGCATTTT. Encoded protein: CASSYSRGQPQHF.

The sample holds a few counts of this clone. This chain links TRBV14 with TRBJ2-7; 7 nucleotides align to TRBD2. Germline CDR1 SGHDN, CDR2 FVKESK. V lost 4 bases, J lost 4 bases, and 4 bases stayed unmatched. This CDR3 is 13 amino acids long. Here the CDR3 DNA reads TGTGCCAGCAGCCTTGCGGGAGAATACGAGCAGTACTTC. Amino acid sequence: CASSLAGEYEQYF.

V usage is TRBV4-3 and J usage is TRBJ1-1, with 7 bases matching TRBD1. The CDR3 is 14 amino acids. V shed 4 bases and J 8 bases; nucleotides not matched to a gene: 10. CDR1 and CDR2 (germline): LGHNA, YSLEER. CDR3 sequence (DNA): TGCGCCAGCAGCCCTATGACAGGGAGCATCGAAGCTTTCTTT. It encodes CASSPMTGSIEAFF.

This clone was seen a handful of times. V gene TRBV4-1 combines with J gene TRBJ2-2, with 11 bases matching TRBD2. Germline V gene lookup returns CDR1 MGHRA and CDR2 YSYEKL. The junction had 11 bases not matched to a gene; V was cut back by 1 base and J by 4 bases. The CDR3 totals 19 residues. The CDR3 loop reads CASSQVPGLAESGTGELFF. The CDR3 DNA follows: TGCGCCAGCAGCCAAGTACCGGGACTAGCGGAGTCGGGCACCGGGGAGCTGTTTTTT.

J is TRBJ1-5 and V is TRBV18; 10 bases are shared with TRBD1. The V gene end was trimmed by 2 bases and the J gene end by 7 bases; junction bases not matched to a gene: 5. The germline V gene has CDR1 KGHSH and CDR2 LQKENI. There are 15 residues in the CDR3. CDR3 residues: CASSPTGTGAQPQHF. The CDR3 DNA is TGTGCCAGCTCACCAACCGGGACAGGGGCCCAGCCCCAGCATTTT.

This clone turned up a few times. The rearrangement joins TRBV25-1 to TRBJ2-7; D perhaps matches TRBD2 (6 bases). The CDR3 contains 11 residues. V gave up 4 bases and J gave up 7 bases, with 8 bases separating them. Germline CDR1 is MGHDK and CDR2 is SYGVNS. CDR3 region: CASSVSGEQYF. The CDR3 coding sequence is TGTGCCAGCAGTGTTAGCGGAGAGCAGTACTTC.

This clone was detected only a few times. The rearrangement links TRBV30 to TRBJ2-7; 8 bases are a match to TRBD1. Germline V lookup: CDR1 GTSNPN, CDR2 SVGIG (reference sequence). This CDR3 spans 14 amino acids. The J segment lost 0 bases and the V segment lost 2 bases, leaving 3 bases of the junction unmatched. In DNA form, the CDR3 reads TGTGCCTGGAGTTGGACAGGGATCTCCTACGAGCAGTACTTC. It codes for CAWSWTGISYEQYF.

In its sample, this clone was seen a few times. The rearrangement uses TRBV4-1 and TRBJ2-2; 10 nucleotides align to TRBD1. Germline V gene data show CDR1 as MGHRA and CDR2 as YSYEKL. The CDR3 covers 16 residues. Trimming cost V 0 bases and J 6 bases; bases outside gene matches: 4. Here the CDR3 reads CASSQEDRGYAGELFF. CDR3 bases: TGCGCCAGCAGCCAAGAGGACAGGGGGTACGCCGGGGAGCTGTTTTTT.

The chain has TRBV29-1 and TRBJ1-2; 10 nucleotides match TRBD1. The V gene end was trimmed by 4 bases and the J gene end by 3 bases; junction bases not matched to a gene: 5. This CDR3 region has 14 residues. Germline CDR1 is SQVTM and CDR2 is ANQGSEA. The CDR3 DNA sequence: TGCAGCGTTGCCCCCGGGACAGGGGACTATGGCTACACCTTC. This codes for CSVAPGTGDYGYTF.

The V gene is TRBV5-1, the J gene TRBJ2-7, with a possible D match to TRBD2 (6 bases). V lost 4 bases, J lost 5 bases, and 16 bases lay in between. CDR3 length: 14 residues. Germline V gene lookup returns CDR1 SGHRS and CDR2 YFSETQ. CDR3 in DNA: TGCGCCAGCAGCCCGCCTCGGGACTTAGACGAGCAGTACTTC. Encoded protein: CASSPPRDLDEQYF.

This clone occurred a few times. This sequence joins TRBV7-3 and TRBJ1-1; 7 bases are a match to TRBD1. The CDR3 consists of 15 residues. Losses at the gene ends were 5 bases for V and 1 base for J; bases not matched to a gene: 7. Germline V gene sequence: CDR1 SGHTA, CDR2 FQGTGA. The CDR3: CASSLGGRENTEAFF. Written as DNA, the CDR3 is TGTGCCAGCAGCCTAGGGGGCAGGGAGAACACTGAAGCTTTCTTT.

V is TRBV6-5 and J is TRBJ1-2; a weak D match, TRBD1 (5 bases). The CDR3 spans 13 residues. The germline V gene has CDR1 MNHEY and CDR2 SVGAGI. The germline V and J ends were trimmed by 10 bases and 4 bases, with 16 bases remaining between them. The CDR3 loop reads CATTPGRAYGYTF. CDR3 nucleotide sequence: TGTGCCACCACGCCGGGCAGGGCCTATGGCTACACCTTC.

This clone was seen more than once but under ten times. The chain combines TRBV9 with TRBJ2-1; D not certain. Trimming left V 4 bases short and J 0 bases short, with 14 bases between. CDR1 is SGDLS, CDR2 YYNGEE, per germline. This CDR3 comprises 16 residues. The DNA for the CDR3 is TGTGCCAGCAGCTCTCTCCACCCGAGCTCCTACAATGAGCAGTTCTTC. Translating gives CASSSLHPSSYNEQFF.

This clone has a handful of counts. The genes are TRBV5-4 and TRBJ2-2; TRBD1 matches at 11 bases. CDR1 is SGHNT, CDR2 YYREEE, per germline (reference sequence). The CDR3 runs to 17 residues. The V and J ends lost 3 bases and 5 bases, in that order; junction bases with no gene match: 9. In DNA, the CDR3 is TGTGCCAGCAGCTACAGTTTGGACAGGGGGCGTACCGGGGAGCTGTTTTTT. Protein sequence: CASSYSLDRGRTGELFF.

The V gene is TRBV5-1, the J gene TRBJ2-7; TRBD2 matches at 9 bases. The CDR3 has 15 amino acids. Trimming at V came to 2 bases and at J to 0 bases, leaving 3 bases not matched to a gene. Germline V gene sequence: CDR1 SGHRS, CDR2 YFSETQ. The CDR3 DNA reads TGCGCCAGCAGCTTCTTAGCGGGAGACTCCTACGAGCAGTACTTC. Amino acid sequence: CASSFLAGDSYEQYF.

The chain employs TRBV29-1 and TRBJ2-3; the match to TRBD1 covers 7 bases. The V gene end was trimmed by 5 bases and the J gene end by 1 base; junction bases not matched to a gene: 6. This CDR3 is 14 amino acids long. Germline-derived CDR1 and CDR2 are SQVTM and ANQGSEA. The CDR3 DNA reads TGCAGCGTTTCCCGACAGGGAGGCACAGATACGCAGTATTTT. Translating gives CSVSRQGGTDTQYF.

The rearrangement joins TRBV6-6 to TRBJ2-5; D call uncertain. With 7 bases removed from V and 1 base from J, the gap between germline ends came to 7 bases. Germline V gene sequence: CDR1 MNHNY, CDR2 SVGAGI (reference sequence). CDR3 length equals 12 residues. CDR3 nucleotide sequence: TGTGCCAGCACCAGGATCCAAGAGACCCAGTACTTC. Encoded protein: CASTRIQETQYF.

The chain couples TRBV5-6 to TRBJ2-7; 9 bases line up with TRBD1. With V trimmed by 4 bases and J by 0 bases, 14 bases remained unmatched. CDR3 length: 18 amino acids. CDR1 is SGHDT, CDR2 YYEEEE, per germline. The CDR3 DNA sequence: TGTGCCAGCAGCGGTGATCGGAGAGAGACAGGGGGCTCCTACGAGCAGTACTTC. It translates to CASSGDRRETGGSYEQYF.

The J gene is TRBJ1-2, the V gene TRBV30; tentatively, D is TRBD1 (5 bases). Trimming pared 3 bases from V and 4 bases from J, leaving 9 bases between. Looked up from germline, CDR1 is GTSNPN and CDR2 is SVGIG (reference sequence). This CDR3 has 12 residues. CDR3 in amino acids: CAWSLRGYGYTF. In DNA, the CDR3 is TGTGCCTGGAGCCTAAGGGGCTATGGCTACACCTTC.

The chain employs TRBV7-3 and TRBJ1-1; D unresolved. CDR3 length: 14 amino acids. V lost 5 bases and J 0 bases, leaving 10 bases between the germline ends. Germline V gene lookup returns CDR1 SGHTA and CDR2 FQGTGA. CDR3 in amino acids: CASSLTVMNTEAFF. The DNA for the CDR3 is TGTGCCAGCAGCCTTACAGTGATGAACACTGAAGCTTTCTTT.

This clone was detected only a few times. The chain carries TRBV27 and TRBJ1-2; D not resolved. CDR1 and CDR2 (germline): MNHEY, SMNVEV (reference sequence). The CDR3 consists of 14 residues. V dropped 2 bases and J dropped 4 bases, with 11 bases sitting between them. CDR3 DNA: TGTGCCAGCAGTTTAAATAGAAACCTCTATGGCTACACCTTC. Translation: CASSLNRNLYGYTF.

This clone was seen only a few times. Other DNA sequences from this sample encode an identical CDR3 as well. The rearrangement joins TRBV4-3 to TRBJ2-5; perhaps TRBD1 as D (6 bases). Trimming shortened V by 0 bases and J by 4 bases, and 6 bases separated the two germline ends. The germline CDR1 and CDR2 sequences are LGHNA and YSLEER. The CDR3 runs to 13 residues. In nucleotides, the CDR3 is TGCGCCAGCAGCCAAGAGACAGGAGAGACCCAGTACTTC. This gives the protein CASSQETGETQYF.

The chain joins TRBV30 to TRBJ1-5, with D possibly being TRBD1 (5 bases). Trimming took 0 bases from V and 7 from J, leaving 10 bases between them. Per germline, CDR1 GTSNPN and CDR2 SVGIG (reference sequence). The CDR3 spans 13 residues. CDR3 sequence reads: CAWSVAGQQPQHF. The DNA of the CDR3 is TGTGCCTGGAGTGTGGCAGGGCAACAGCCCCAGCATTTT.

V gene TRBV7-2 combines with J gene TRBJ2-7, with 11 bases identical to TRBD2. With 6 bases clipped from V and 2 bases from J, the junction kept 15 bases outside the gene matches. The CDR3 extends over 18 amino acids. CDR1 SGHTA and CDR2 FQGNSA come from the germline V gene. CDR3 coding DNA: TGTGCCAGCAGTCGGTATTCAAGAACTAGCGGGAGTCCCTACGAGCAGTACTTC. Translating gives CASSRYSRTSGSPYEQYF.